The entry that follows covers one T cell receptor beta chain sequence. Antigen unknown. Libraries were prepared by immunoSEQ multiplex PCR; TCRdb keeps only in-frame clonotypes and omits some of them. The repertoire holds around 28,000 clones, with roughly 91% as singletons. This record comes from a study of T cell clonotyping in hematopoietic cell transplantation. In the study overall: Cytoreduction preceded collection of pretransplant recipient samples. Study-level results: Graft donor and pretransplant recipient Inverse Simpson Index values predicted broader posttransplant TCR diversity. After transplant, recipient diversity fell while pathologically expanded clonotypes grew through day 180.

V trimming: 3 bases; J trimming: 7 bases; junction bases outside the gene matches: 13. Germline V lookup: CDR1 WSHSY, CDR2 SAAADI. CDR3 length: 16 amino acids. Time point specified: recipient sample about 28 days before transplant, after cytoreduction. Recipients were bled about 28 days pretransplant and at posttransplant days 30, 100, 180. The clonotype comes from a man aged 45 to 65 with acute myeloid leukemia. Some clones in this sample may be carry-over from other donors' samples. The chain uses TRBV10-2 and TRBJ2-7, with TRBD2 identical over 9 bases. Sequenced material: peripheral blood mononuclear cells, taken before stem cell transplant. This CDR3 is CASSDRGAGGVVEQYF. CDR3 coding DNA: TGCGCCAGCAGTGATCGGGGAGCGGGGGGAGTGGTGGAGCAGTACTTC.